Each of the 2 T cell receptor beta chains below was sequenced from the same sample in a study of blood T cell repertoires in COVID-19. Profiling relied on immunoSEQ multiplex PCR, and the TCRdb table lists in-frame clones only, not all of them. The sample has hundreds of thousands of clones; approximately 88% are singletons. Sequenced material: peripheral blood. These receptors were collected from a woman aged 25 to 39 with COVID-19, enrolled during active disease.

V is TRBV7-9 and J is TRBJ2-3; weak D call: TRBD1 (5 bases). This CDR3 region has 17 residues. Per germline, CDR1 SEHNR and CDR2 FQNEAQ (reference sequence). V was shortened by 7 bases and J by 5 bases, with 25 bases between the two germline ends. DNA for the CDR3: TGTGCCAGCAACTTGGGGCACGGAATGTCACCGGGAGATACGCAGTATTTT. It translates to CASNLGHGMSPGDTQYF. Complete variable domain (other parts from reference TRBV7-9 and TRBJ2-3): DTGVSQNPRHKITKRGQNVTFRCDPISEHNRLYWYRQTLGQGPEFLTYFQNEAQLEKSRLLSDRFSAERPKGSFSTLEIQRTEQGDSAMYLCASNLGHGMSPGDTQYFGPGTRLTVL.

CDR3 nucleotide sequence: TGTGCCAGCAGCACGACCGTCAGGGACTACGCGTCACCCCTCCACTTT. Translation gives CASSTTVRDYASPLHF. V usage is TRBV28 and J usage is TRBJ1-6; TRBD1 is a possible D gene (5 bases). This CDR3 spans 16 amino acids. Germline V gene data show CDR1 as MDHEN and CDR2 as SYDVKM. V lost 6 bases, J lost 10 bases, and 22 bases lay in between.